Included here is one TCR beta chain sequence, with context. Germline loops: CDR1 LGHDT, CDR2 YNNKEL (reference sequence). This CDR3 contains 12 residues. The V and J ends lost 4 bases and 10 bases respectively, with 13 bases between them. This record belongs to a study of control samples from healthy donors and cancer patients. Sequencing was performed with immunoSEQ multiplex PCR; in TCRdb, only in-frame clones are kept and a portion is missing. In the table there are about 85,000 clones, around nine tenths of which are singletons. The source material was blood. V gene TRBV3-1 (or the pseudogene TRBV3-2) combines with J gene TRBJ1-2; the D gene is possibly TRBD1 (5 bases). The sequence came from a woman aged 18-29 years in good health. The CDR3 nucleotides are TGTGCCAGCAGCCTGGGCAGGGTTGCCTACACCTTC. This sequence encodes CASSLGRVAYTF.